Presented here are 15 T cell receptor beta chains from one specimen sequenced in a study of OX40 agonist ivuxolimab in advanced cancers. The method was immunoSEQ multiplex PCR; TCRdb's version includes in-frame clones alone and lacks a portion of them. The profile shows about 76,000 clones, approximately 85% of them singletons. Sample: CD4+ or CD8+ T cells sorted from blood, taken in a trial of the OX40 agonist ivuxolimab. Every receptor here comes from an adult with an advanced solid tumor such as melanoma, head and neck, liver or kidney cancer.

The V and J genes are TRBV7-9 and TRBJ2-5, with 8 bases fitting TRBD1. Germline values: CDR1 SEHNR, CDR2 FQNEAQ (reference sequence). This CDR3 is built from 14 residues. The trim removed 4 bases at V and 5 bases at J, leaving 6 bases unmatched. CDR3 DNA sequence: TGTGCCAGCAGCTCACGGACAGGGACGGAGACCCAGTACTTC. It is translated as CASSSRTGTETQYF.

This sequence joins TRBV7-9 and TRBJ2-1; no clear D. V lost 2 bases, J lost 5 bases, and 7 bases lay in between. Germline values: CDR1 SEHNR, CDR2 FQNEAQ (reference sequence). The CDR3 extends over 13 amino acids. The DNA of the CDR3 is TGTGCCAGCAGCTTAACGGACCACAATGAGCAGTTCTTC. Protein: CASSLTDHNEQFF.

This rearrangement joins TRBV27 to TRBJ2-7, with TRBD2 identical over 9 bases. Unmatched junction bases numbered 7, after V lost 5 bases and J lost 2 bases. In germline, CDR1 is MNHEY, CDR2 SMNVEV (reference sequence). This CDR3 contains 15 residues. CDR3 amino acids: CASSRSGRSPYEQYF. CDR3 in DNA: TGTGCCAGCAGTCGCAGCGGGAGGTCTCCCTACGAGCAGTACTTC.

This clone turned up a few times. The V call is TRBV4-2, the J call TRBJ1-3; D is unclear. In germline, CDR1 is LGHNA, CDR2 YNFKEQ. V was cut by 6 bases and J by 2 bases, with 8 bases left in between. This CDR3 is 13 amino acids long. CDR3 amino acids: CASSHPPGNTIYF. CDR3 coding DNA: TGTGCCAGCAGTCACCCGCCTGGAAACACCATATATTTT.

This clone turned up a few times. The chain combines TRBV19 with TRBJ1-2; D ambiguous. Germline assignment: CDR1 LNHDA and CDR2 SQIVND (reference sequence). The CDR3 loop spans 16 amino acids. V lost 5 bases and J lost 0, with 16 bases in between. CDR3 DNA sequence: TGTGCCAGTAGTCACCCCCGCGGCACCTCTAACTATGGCTACACCTTC. Its translation is CASSHPRGTSNYGYTF.

The chain recombines TRBV5-4 with TRBJ2-2; 15 bases align to TRBD2. Looked up from germline, CDR1 is SGHNT and CDR2 is YYREEE (reference sequence). V gave up 4 bases and J gave up 6 bases; unmatched junction bases: 1. This CDR3 is built from 15 residues. In nucleotides, the CDR3 is TGTGCCAGCAGCCGGACTAGCGGGGGGGCCGGGGAGCTGTTTTTT. This translates into CASSRTSGGAGELFF.

This chain links TRBV11-2 with TRBJ2-7; TRBD2 matches 10 bases. Losses at the gene ends were 0 bases for V and 3 bases for J; bases not matched to a gene: 11. This CDR3 has 18 amino acids. Germline V gene lookup returns CDR1 SGHAT and CDR2 FQNNGV. CDR3 DNA: TGTGCCAGCAGCTTAGAAAAAAGCGGGAGGGCCTCCCACTACGAGCAGTACTTC. It encodes CASSLEKSGRASHYEQYF.

CDR3 DNA sequence: TGTGCCAGCAGACCAACAGGGGCAGCCGGGGAGCTGTTTTTT. This sequence encodes CASRPTGAAGELFF. This chain uses TRBV7-3 with TRBJ2-2; TRBD1 aligns across 7 bases. The germline gives CDR1 SGHTA, CDR2 FQGTGA. V lost 6 bases to trimming and J lost 6 bases; unmatched junction nucleotides: 7. The length of the CDR3 is 14 residues. Full variable domain (rest looked up from reference TRBV7-3 and TRBJ2-2): GAGVSQTPSNKVTEKGKYVELRCDPISGHTALYWYRQSLGQGPEFLIYFQGTGAADDSGLPNDRFFAVRPEGSVSTLKIQRTERGDSAVYLCASRPTGAAGELFFGEGSRLTVL.

The chain links TRBV7-2 to TRBJ2-1, with D possibly being TRBD2 (5 bases). Germline CDR1 SGHTA, CDR2 FQGNSA. Trimming shortened V by 5 bases and J by 8 bases, and 13 bases separated the two germline ends. The CDR3 spans 13 residues. CDR3 sequence reads: CASSLPRGYEQFF. CDR3 coding DNA: TGTGCCAGCAGCCTCCCCAGAGGGTATGAGCAGTTCTTC.

The J gene is TRBJ2-7, the V gene TRBV5-1, with 10 bases aligning to TRBD1. Per germline, CDR1 SGHRS and CDR2 YFSETQ. The CDR3 length is 16 residues. The trim removed 5 bases at V and 6 bases at J, leaving 14 bases unmatched. The CDR3 spells CASRPDRTGGLGEQYF. For the CDR3, the DNA is TGCGCCAGCAGGCCCGATCGGACAGGGGGGTTGGGCGAGCAGTACTTC.

The chain has TRBV4-3 and TRBJ2-7; possibly TRBD1 or TRBD2 for D (5 bases each). Germline lookup yields CDR1 LGHNA and CDR2 YSLEER. The CDR3 spans 14 residues. The germline V and J ends were trimmed by 4 bases and 3 bases, with 13 bases remaining between them. The CDR3 nucleotides are TGCGCCAGCAGCCCTCGGGACGGCGGCTACGAGCAGTACTTC. As protein: CASSPRDGGYEQYF.

The chain links TRBV5-1 to TRBJ2-2, with TRBD2 identical over 13 bases. Germline CDR1 reads SGHRS; CDR2 reads YFSETQ. Germline trimming cut 2 bases from V and 6 bases from J; bases unmatched to any gene: 7. This CDR3 spans 17 amino acids. As DNA, the CDR3 is TGCGCCAGCAGCTTAAGGACTAGCGGGAGAGATGCCGGGGAGCTGTTTTTT. Its translation: CASSLRTSGRDAGELFF.

The chain couples TRBV30 to TRBJ2-6, with D maybe TRBD2 (5 bases). V lost 2 bases, J lost 0 bases, and 8 bases lay in between. The germline V gene encodes CDR1 GTSNPN and CDR2 SVGIG (reference sequence). The CDR3 runs 15 residues. CDR3 in amino acids: CAWSSGTSGANVLTF. DNA of the CDR3: TGTGCCTGGAGTAGCGGAACCTCTGGGGCCAACGTCCTGACTTTC. Full variable domain (remainder filled in from reference TRBV30 and TRBJ2-6): SQTIHQWPATLVQPVGSPLSLECTVEGTSNPNLYWYRQAAGRGLQLLFYSVGIGQISSEVPQNLSASRPQDRQFILSSKKLLLSDSGFYLCAWSSGTSGANVLTFGAGSRLTVL.

The V and J genes are TRBV18 and TRBJ1-3, with D hard to call. The V gene lost 6 bases and the J gene lost 4 bases, with 19 bases spanning the gap. CDR1 KGHSH and CDR2 LQKENI come from the germline V gene. This CDR3 has 16 amino acids. The CDR3, as DNA: TGTGCCAGCTCGCCATACGAAGACTCTTACGGAAACACCATATATTTT. It translates to CASSPYEDSYGNTIYF.

The chain joins TRBV28 to TRBJ2-7; 10 positions agree with TRBD2. V dropped 2 bases and J dropped 5; count of bases not matched to a gene: 15. Germline CDR1 and CDR2: MDHEN and SYDVKM. This CDR3 region has 18 residues. The CDR3 DNA sequence: TGTGCCAGCAGTTTAAAAACTAGCGGGACTTTACCCTCGGACGAGCAGTACTTC. Its protein is CASSLKTSGTLPSDEQYF.